The 29 T cell receptor beta chains reported below all come from one sample, sequenced in a study of blood T cell repertoires in COVID-19. Some clones are missing from TCRdb's copy, which holds only in-frame ones; the method was immunoSEQ multiplex PCR. The sample contains tens of thousands of clones, less than 80% of which appear only once. The specimen was peripheral blood. The receptors stem from a man in his 60s with active or convalescent COVID-19.

V usage is TRBV15 and J usage is TRBJ2-5; possibly TRBD1 for D (6 bases). Between the trimmed V and J ends, which lost 6 bases and 7 bases, there was a span of 15 bases. The CDR3 contains 13 residues. Per germline, CDR1 LNHNV and CDR2 YYDKDF (reference sequence). The CDR3 bases are TGTGCCACCAGGGAAGGGACAATTGGGACCCAGTACTTC. Its translation: CATREGTIGTQYF.

The chain employs TRBV7-9 and TRBJ2-1, with 7 positions matching TRBD2. The junction had 11 bases not matched to a gene; V was cut back by 8 bases and J by 7 bases. The CDR3 spans 14 residues. The V gene's germline CDR1 is SEHNR and CDR2 FQNEAQ (reference sequence). This chain's CDR3 is CASETSPTENEQFF. In DNA form, the CDR3 reads TGTGCCAGCGAGACTAGCCCTACTGAAAATGAGCAGTTCTTC.

This clone was observed a handful of times. The V and J genes are TRBV19 and TRBJ2-1, with D perhaps TRBD1 (6 bases). The CDR3 is 15 amino acids. The germline CDR1 and CDR2 sequences are LNHDA and SQIVND (reference sequence). The germline V and J ends were trimmed by 10 bases and 0 bases, with 16 bases remaining between them. The CDR3, as DNA: TGTGCCACCTCTCGACAGGAGAGCTCCTACAATGAGCAGTTCTTC. It is translated as CATSRQESSYNEQFF.

This chain connects TRBV5-4 to TRBJ2-5; TRBD2 aligns across 7 bases. CDR1 and CDR2 from the germline V gene are SGHNT and YYREEE (reference sequence). V was pared by 1 base and J by 5 bases, with 2 bases of the junction left unmatched. This CDR3 is built from 13 residues. CDR3 nucleotides: TGTGCCAGCAGCTTGCGCGGGAGTGAGACCCAGTACTTC. It encodes CASSLRGSETQYF.

The chain carries TRBV6-2 or TRBV6-3 and TRBJ1-2; 8 nucleotides agree with TRBD1. The J segment lost 4 bases and the V segment lost 2 bases, leaving 3 bases of the junction unmatched. Germline V gene lookup returns CDR1 MNHEY and CDR2 SVGEGT. The CDR3 sequence is 14 residues long. The CDR3, as DNA: TGTGCCAGCAGTTACGTAGGACAGGGCTATGGCTACACCTTC. Its protein product is CASSYVGQGYGYTF.

This sequence joins TRBV3-1 (or the pseudogene TRBV3-2) and TRBJ1-2, with D tentatively TRBD1 (6 bases). Trimming removed 5 bases at V and 8 bases at J, with 15 bases between. Germline CDR1 LGHDT, CDR2 YNNKEL (reference sequence). The CDR3 has 13 amino acids. CDR3 residues: CASSYRETGGYTF. The CDR3 DNA is TGTGCCAGCAGCTACAGGGAGACGGGCGGCTACACCTTC.

The chain couples TRBV11-2 to TRBJ1-1, with 8 bases lining up with TRBD1. The CDR3 spans 16 residues. Germline V gives CDR1 SGHAT, CDR2 FQNNGV. The J segment lost 0 bases and the V segment lost 4 bases, leaving 7 bases of the junction unmatched. The CDR3 coding sequence is TGTGCCAGCAGCTCTGGACAGGGCGTCGTGAACACTGAAGCTTTCTTT. Translated: CASSSGQGVVNTEAFF. Full variable domain (outside the CDR3, taken from reference TRBV11-2 and TRBJ1-1): EAGVAQSPRYKIIEKRQSVAFWCNPISGHATLYWYQQILGQGPKLLIQFQNNGVVDDSQLPKDRFSAERLKGVDSTLKIQPAKLEDSAVYLCASSSGQGVVNTEAFFGQGTRLTVV.

This clone was recorded a few times. The CDR3 protein is CASSSWTGAGNTEAFF. DNA of the CDR3: TGTGCCAGCAGCTCTTGGACAGGGGCGGGGAACACTGAAGCTTTCTTT. The chain uses TRBV11-2 and TRBJ1-1, with 9 bases lining up with TRBD1. The V gene's germline CDR1 is SGHAT and CDR2 FQNNGV. With V trimmed by 4 bases and J by 1 base, 7 bases remained unmatched. This CDR3 region has 16 residues.

The gene calls are TRBV30 and TRBJ2-5; maybe TRBD2 (7 bases). This CDR3 comprises 15 residues. The germline V gene encodes CDR1 GTSNPN and CDR2 SVGIG (reference sequence). Trimming took 2 bases from V and 4 from J, leaving 17 bases between them. CDR3 amino acids: CAWSHTYGGPETQYF. The CDR3, as DNA: TGTGCCTGGAGTCACACATACGGGGGGCCAGAGACCCAGTACTTC.

The chain links TRBV5-5 to TRBJ1-2; D uncertain. This CDR3 contains 14 residues. V shed 0 bases and J shed 4 bases, with 10 bases lying between them. Per germline, CDR1 SGHKS and CDR2 YYEKEE (reference sequence). The chain's CDR3 is CASSLEATVYGYTF. CDR3 sequence (DNA): TGTGCCAGCAGCTTGGAAGCCACCGTCTATGGCTACACCTTC. Full variable domain (rest looked up from reference TRBV5-5 and TRBJ1-2): DAGVTQSPTHLIKTRGQQVTLRCSPISGHKSVSWYQQVLGQGPQFIFQYYEKEERGRGNFPDRFSARQFPNYSSELNVNALLLGDSALYLCASSLEATVYGYTFGSGTRLTVV.

The V and J genes are TRBV27 and TRBJ2-7, with D maybe TRBD1 (5 bases). This CDR3 contains 13 residues. The V gene lost 8 bases and the J gene lost 3 bases, with 14 bases spanning the gap. Germline V gives CDR1 MNHEY, CDR2 SMNVEV (reference sequence). Here the CDR3 reads CASGSTALYEQYF. CDR3 nucleotide sequence: TGTGCCAGCGGGTCGACAGCTCTCTACGAGCAGTACTTC.

The chain uses TRBV5-6 and TRBJ2-3; D perhaps matches TRBD1 (5 bases). The V gene's germline CDR1 is SGHDT and CDR2 YYEEEE. The CDR3 contains 16 residues. Trimming took 6 bases from V and 3 from J, leaving 20 bases between them. The CDR3 DNA sequence: TGTGCCAGCACCACGATGACAGCCGGGTTTACAGATACGCAGTATTTT. It yields the protein CASTTMTAGFTDTQYF. The entire variable domain, with the rest obtained from reference TRBV5-6 and TRBJ2-3, is as follows: DAGVTQSPTHLIKTRGQQVTLRCSPKSGHDTVSWYQQALGQGPQFIFQYYEEEERQRGNFPDRFSGHQFPNYSSELNVNALLLGDSALYLCASTTMTAGFTDTQYFGPGTRLTVL.

This clone was detected ten times or more. V usage is TRBV6-5 and J usage is TRBJ1-6, with 9 bases lining up with TRBD1. V was clipped by 0 bases and J by 8 bases; unmatched bases: 5. The germline CDR1 and CDR2 sequences are MNHEY and SVGAGI. The CDR3 contains 16 residues. The CDR3 here is CASSYSERDRDSPLHF. The DNA for the CDR3 is TGTGCCAGCAGTTACTCGGAACGGGACAGGGATTCACCCCTCCACTTT.

The V and J genes are TRBV5-4 and TRBJ2-4; 7 positions match TRBD1. Germline CDR1 SGHNT, CDR2 YYREEE (reference sequence). Unmatched junction bases numbered 8, after V lost 4 bases and J lost 1 base. The CDR3 has 16 amino acids. For the CDR3, the DNA is TGTGCCAGCAGCAGACAGGGCCAGGGGGCCAAAAACATTCAGTACTTC. This sequence encodes CASSRQGQGAKNIQYF.

In its sample, this clone was seen a few times. This chain connects TRBV18 to TRBJ2-3; 12 positions match TRBD1. Per germline, CDR1 KGHSH and CDR2 LQKENI. The CDR3 totals 16 residues. J was trimmed by 4 bases and V by 3 bases; bases with no gene match: 5. The CDR3 DNA reads TGTGCCAGCTCACCCCAAGGGACAGGGGGCCCAGATACGCAGTATTTT. Translation gives CASSPQGTGGPDTQYF. Full variable domain (missing parts from reference TRBV18 and TRBJ2-3): NAGVMQNPRHLVRRRGQEARLRCSPMKGHSHVYWYRQLPEEGLKFMVYLQKENIIDESGMPKERFSAEFPKEGPSILRIQQVVRGDSAAYFCASSPQGTGGPDTQYFGPGTRLTVL.

The J gene is TRBJ2-7, the V gene TRBV2; D unresolved. Germline values: CDR1 SNHLY, CDR2 FYNNEI. Trimming took 8 bases from V and 0 from J, leaving 11 bases between them. The CDR3 length is 13 residues. CDR3 region: CASGQEASYEQYF. The CDR3 nucleotides read TGTGCCAGCGGGCAGGAAGCCTCCTACGAGCAGTACTTC. Variable domain in full (rest from reference TRBV2 and TRBJ2-7): EPEVTQTPSHQVTQMGQEVILRCVPISNHLYFYWYRQILGQKVEFLVSFYNNEISEKSEIFDDQFSVERPDGSNFTLKIRSTKLEDSAMYFCASGQEASYEQYFGPGTRLTVT.

The J gene is TRBJ1-3, the V gene TRBV18; tentative D call: TRBD1 (5 bases). Germline V gene lookup returns CDR1 KGHSH and CDR2 LQKENI. V lost 0 bases, J lost 0 bases, and 12 bases lay in between. The CDR3 spans 17 residues. The CDR3 sequence: CASSPPSGTRSGNTIYF. The CDR3 DNA sequence: TGTGCCAGCTCACCACCCTCAGGGACTCGCTCTGGAAACACCATATATTTT.

V is TRBV18 and J is TRBJ2-6, with 8 bases aligning to TRBD1. Per germline, CDR1 KGHSH and CDR2 LQKENI. There are 18 residues in the CDR3. After removal of 4 bases from V and 1 base from J, the junction contained 9 bases not matched to a gene. The chain's CDR3 is CASSLRTGSLSGANVLTF. CDR3 bases: TGTGCCAGCTCACTGAGGACAGGGTCTCTGTCTGGGGCCAACGTCCTGACTTTC.

The chain carries TRBV11-2 and TRBJ2-5, with 7 bases that match TRBD2. The germline CDR1 and CDR2 sequences are SGHAT and FQNNGV. V lost 5 bases to trimming and J lost 4 bases; unmatched junction nucleotides: 4. The CDR3 covers 13 residues. The CDR3 sequence is CASSIGLVETQYF. In DNA, the CDR3 is TGTGCCAGCAGCATTGGACTAGTAGAGACCCAGTACTTC.

In this sample, this clone turned up once. The rearrangement joins TRBV12-2 to TRBJ1-4; the table gives TRBD1 as D, unverified against the DNA. TRBV12-2 is termed a pseudogene. CDR3 size: 16 residues. In nucleotides, the CDR3 is TGTGCAAGTCGCCCAAGATCTCGGGACACCCTTGAAAAACTGTTTTTT. It encodes CASRPRSRDTLEKLFF.

V usage is TRBV7-9 and J usage is TRBJ1-1; D is unclear. Between the trimmed V and J ends, which lost 7 bases and 0 bases, there was a span of 6 bases. The germline CDR1 and CDR2 sequences are SEHNR and FQNEAQ (reference sequence). This CDR3 contains 12 residues. The CDR3 bases are TGTGCCAGCAAAGAGATGAACACTGAAGCTTTCTTT. The encoded protein is CASKEMNTEAFF. Together with reference TRBV7-9 and TRBJ1-1, the CDR3 gives the full variable domain: DTGVSQNPRHKITKRGQNVTFRCDPISEHNRLYWYRQTLGQGPEFLTYFQNEAQLEKSRLLSDRFSAERPKGSFSTLEIQRTEQGDSAMYLCASKEMNTEAFFGQGTRLTVV.

This chain uses TRBV10-3 with TRBJ2-7; possibly TRBD1 for D (6 bases). V lost 6 bases and J lost 7, with 19 bases in between. The CDR3 consists of 14 residues. Germline CDR1 reads ENHRY; CDR2 reads SYGVKD. Here the CDR3 DNA reads TGTGCCATCAGCGAGACAGGAATTGGGGCAGAGCAGTACTTC. Its translation is CAISETGIGAEQYF.

This rearrangement joins TRBV7-8 to TRBJ1-1; TRBD1 matches 8 bases. From germline, CDR1 is SGHVS and CDR2 FQNEAQ. Trimming cost V 5 bases and J 4 bases; bases outside gene matches: 6. This CDR3 comprises 14 residues. The CDR3 DNA reads TGTGCCAGCAGCCTCGACAGGGGTAGCACTGAAGCTTTCTTT. It specifies CASSLDRGSTEAFF.

This rearrangement joins TRBV24-1 to TRBJ2-5; D ambiguous. CDR1 is KGHDR and CDR2 is SFDVKD in the germline V gene. V was trimmed by 1 base and J by 3 bases, leaving 5 bases between them. The CDR3 contains 13 residues. The CDR3 loop reads CATSDLGEETQYF. As DNA, the CDR3 is TGTGCCACCAGTGATTTAGGAGAAGAGACCCAGTACTTC.

This rearrangement joins TRBV6-5 to TRBJ1-1, with 7 bases that match TRBD1. This CDR3 spans 15 amino acids. Germline V lookup: CDR1 MNHEY, CDR2 SVGAGI. J lost 3 bases, V lost 4 bases, and 8 bases had no gene match. CDR3 amino acids: CASSFTGTEDTEAFF. The CDR3 nucleotides are TGTGCCAGCAGTTTCACCGGGACAGAGGACACTGAAGCTTTCTTT.

The chain couples TRBV10-3 to TRBJ2-7, with D perhaps TRBD2 (6 bases). CDR3 length: 13 residues. V was shortened by 3 bases and J by 2 bases, with 8 bases between the two germline ends. Germline V gene data show CDR1 as ENHRY and CDR2 as SYGVKD. CDR3 protein: CAISEAGTYEQYF. DNA for the CDR3: TGTGCCATCAGTGAAGCGGGCACCTACGAGCAGTACTTC.

The V gene is TRBV6-5, the J gene TRBJ1-4; 10 bases align to TRBD1. Germline V gives CDR1 MNHEY, CDR2 SVGAGI. The CDR3 consists of 14 residues. V gave up 6 bases and J gave up 8 bases; unmatched junction bases: 6. CDR3 sequence: CASRPTGGEEKLFF. CDR3 bases: TGTGCCAGCAGGCCGACAGGGGGCGAGGAAAAACTGTTTTTT.

The genes are TRBV5-1 and TRBJ2-1, with 9 bases matching TRBD2. The V and J ends lost 1 base and 5 bases, in that order; junction bases with no gene match: 7. The germline V gene has CDR1 SGHRS and CDR2 YFSETQ. There are 16 residues in the CDR3. This CDR3 reads CASSLSGGPPHNEQFF. CDR3 in DNA: TGCGCCAGCAGCTTGAGCGGGGGGCCCCCGCACAATGAGCAGTTCTTC.

This clone was seen repeatedly, ten times or more. This sequence joins TRBV4-1 and TRBJ2-1; D perhaps matches TRBD1 (7 bases). Germline V gene data show CDR1 as MGHRA and CDR2 as YSYEKL. The CDR3 spans 14 residues. V shed 6 bases and J shed 6 bases, with 15 bases lying between them. CDR3 sequence (DNA): TGCGCCAGCAGTCAGGAGGGACAGACCAATGAGCAGTTCTTC. Protein: CASSQEGQTNEQFF.